This T cell receptor (beta chain) appears in the sequencing data of a study of blood T cells in healthy people across ages. Study details: Capturing about one barcoded beta molecule per two T cells was achieved by template switching.

This clonotype was seen only a few times. Antigen: not known. Whole-study findings and limits: Calculation of diversity from one million T cells yielded estimates considered to be underestimates.

Together with a sample-barcoded 5' primer, a J-beta primer mix was included in a second PCR lasting about 6 to 12 cycles. MiXCR, applied by TCRdb to the 5' RACE reads, yields one record per CDR3 protein. The repertoire holds 650,000 to 1,000,000 distinct CDR3 sequences, with about 37% as singletons. The source material was blood. The source of this sequence is a man aged 18 to 29 in good health.

The CDR3 DNA sequence: TGCGCCAGCAGCCCAGGATCGGGGGGATACTACAATGAGCAGTTCTTC. It yields the protein CASSPGSGGYYNEQFF. The chain employs TRBV5-1 and TRBJ2-1, with 7 bases matching TRBD2. V was clipped by 4 bases and J by 3 bases; unmatched bases: 10. CDR1 and CDR2 (germline): SGHRS, YFSETQ. There are 16 residues in the CDR3.